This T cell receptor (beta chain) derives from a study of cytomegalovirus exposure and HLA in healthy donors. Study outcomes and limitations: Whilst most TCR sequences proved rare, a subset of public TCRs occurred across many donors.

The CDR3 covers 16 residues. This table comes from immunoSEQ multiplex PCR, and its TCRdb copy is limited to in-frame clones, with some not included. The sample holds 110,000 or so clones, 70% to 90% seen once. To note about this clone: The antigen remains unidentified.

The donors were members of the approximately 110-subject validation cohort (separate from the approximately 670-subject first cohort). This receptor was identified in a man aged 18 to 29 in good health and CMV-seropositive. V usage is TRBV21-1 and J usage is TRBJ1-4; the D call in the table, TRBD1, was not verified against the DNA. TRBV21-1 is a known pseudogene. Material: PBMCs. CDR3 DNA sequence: TGTGCCACCCGAAAAAACAGGCCCCCGACTAATGAAAAACTGTTTTTT. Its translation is CATRKNRPPTNEKLFF.